These 8 T cell receptor beta chains share one sample of origin, sequenced in a study of blood T cell repertoires in COVID-19. TCRdb's copy holds only in-frame clones and misses some; the assay was immunoSEQ multiplex PCR. The profile covers over 75,000 clones, with 65% to 80% appearing a single time and 11% taken by the ten largest. The specimen was peripheral blood. These receptors all stem from a man aged 65-85 years with acute or convalescent COVID-19.

J is TRBJ2-3 and V is TRBV28; a weak D match, TRBD1 (6 bases). The CDR3 length is 12 residues. Germline CDR1 reads MDHEN; CDR2 reads SYDVKM. V was cut by 6 bases and J by 8 bases, with 12 bases left in between. CDR3 protein: CASRQGKGTQYF. The CDR3 DNA reads TGTGCCAGCAGACAGGGAAAGGGTACGCAGTATTTT.

The table lists this clone with many counts. The chain links TRBV5-8 to TRBJ2-5; a possible D gene is TRBD2 (7 bases). The germline CDR1 and CDR2 sequences are SGHTS and YDEGEE. This CDR3 contains 14 residues. Trimming shortened V by 4 bases and J by 4 bases, and 14 bases separated the two germline ends. CDR3 nucleotides: TGTGCCAGCAGCCCACGGGGGGCCGGAGAGACCCAGTACTTC. This encodes CASSPRGAGETQYF.

The gene calls are TRBV5-5 and TRBJ1-6; D is ambiguous. The CDR3 spans 17 residues. Germline V gene lookup returns CDR1 SGHKS and CDR2 YYEKEE (reference sequence). Between the trimmed V and J ends, which lost 0 bases and 1 base, there was a span of 11 bases. DNA of the CDR3: TGTGCCAGCAGCTTGGTGGCAGGAGGTTCCTATAATTCACCCCTCCACTTT. It encodes CASSLVAGGSYNSPLHF.

CDR3 in DNA: TGTGCCAGTAGTGGGCAGGTTGGAACACCCCTCCACTTT. Amino acid sequence: CASSGQVGTPLHF. The gene calls are TRBV19 and TRBJ1-6; no reliable D call. CDR1 is LNHDA, CDR2 SQIVND, per germline (reference sequence). The CDR3 extends over 13 amino acids. Deletions cut 5 bases from V and 11 bases from J, with 13 bases between.

This clone was recorded once. This chain links TRBV6-4 with TRBJ2-7; the match to TRBD2 covers 8 bases. The ends lost 4 bases at V and 0 bases at J; junction bases unmatched: 5. Germline V gene data show CDR1 as MRHNA and CDR2 as SNTAGT. The CDR3 length is 15 residues. The CDR3 DNA follows: TGTGCCAGCAGTGGGAAGCGGGGGCGCTCCTACGAGCAGTACGTC. Residues: CASSGKRGRSYEQYV.

The gene calls are TRBV6-5 and TRBJ2-7; no reliable D call. The CDR3 has 13 residues. The V and J ends lost 7 bases and 2 bases respectively, with 12 bases between them. CDR1 MNHEY and CDR2 SVGAGI come from the germline V gene. CDR3 coding DNA: TGTGCCAGCATAACACACAGCCCCTACGAGCAGTACGTC. Translation: CASITHSPYEQYV.

The chain uses TRBV6-6 and TRBJ2-7, with 9 positions matching TRBD1. The CDR3 runs to 15 residues. Germline V CDR1 and CDR2: MNHNY, SVGAGI (reference sequence). The V and J ends lost 0 bases and 7 bases, in that order; junction bases with no gene match: 7. CDR3 in DNA: TGTGCCAGCAGTTACTCTTGGACAGGGGACGGGGAGCAGTACTTC. It translates to CASSYSWTGDGEQYF.

This sequence joins TRBV30 and TRBJ2-7; TRBD1 matches at 7 bases. V lost 3 bases and J lost 7; bases outside the gene matches: 3. CDR1 is GTSNPN and CDR2 is SVGIG in the germline V gene (reference sequence). The CDR3 sequence is 11 residues long. CDR3 DNA: TGTGCCTGGAGACAGGGGAATGAGCAGTACTTC. Protein sequence: CAWRQGNEQYF.